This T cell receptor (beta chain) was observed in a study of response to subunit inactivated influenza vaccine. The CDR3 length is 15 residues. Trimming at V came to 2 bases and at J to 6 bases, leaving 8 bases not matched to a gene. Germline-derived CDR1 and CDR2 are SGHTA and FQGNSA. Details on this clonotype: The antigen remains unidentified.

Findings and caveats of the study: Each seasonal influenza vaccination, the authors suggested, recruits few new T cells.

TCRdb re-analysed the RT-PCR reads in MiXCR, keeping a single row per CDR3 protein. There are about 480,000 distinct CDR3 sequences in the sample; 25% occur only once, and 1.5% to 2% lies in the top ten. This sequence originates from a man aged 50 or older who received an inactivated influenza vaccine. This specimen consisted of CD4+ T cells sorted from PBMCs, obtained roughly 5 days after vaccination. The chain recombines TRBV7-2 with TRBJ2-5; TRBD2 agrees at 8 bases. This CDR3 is CASSLSREGTQTQYF. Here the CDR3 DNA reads TGTGCCAGCAGCTTATCTCGGGAGGGAACTCAGACCCAGTACTTC.